One and the same sample provided the 19 T cell receptor beta chains below, sequenced in a study of T cell responses to AZD1222 COVID-19 vaccine. Produced via immunoSEQ multiplex PCR; TCRdb's table is partial and in-frame only. The sample lists some 140,000 clones; roughly nine tenths were seen once. This sample comprised peripheral blood, obtained on day 0 of MenACWY control vaccination. The source of these receptors is an adult in good health.

This rearrangement joins TRBV28 to TRBJ2-7, with 8 bases matching TRBD1. This CDR3 has 14 residues. V trimming: 3 bases; J trimming: 5 bases; junction bases outside the gene matches: 6. The germline gives CDR1 MDHEN, CDR2 SYDVKM. Written as DNA, the CDR3 is TGTGCCAGCAGTTTGCAGGGGGCGAGGAACGAGCAGTACGTC. Translation gives CASSLQGARNEQYV.

The V and J genes are TRBV10-3 and TRBJ1-1; 9 bases align to TRBD1. This CDR3 is 15 amino acids long. Germline CDR1 is ENHRY and CDR2 is SYGVKD. V shed 6 bases and J 5 bases; nucleotides not matched to a gene: 10. The DNA of the CDR3 is TGTGCCATCAGCAGTCTACAGGGGGCGGGAACTGAAGCTTTCTTT. Translating gives CAISSLQGAGTEAFF.

J is TRBJ2-2 and V is TRBV4-2; TRBD2 matches 12 bases. J gave up 6 bases and V 0 bases, and 14 bases lay outside the gene matches. The CDR3 is 20 residues long. Germline V gives CDR1 LGHNA, CDR2 YNFKEQ. CDR3: CASSQDGLLLAGGLPGELFF. The DNA for the CDR3 is TGTGCCAGCAGCCAAGATGGGCTCCTCCTAGCGGGGGGGCTCCCCGGGGAGCTGTTTTTT.

This clone was counted a few times. V and J are TRBV7-9 and TRBJ1-2; D ambiguous. The CDR3 is 15 amino acids. V dropped 1 base and J dropped 4 bases, with 13 bases sitting between them. Per germline, CDR1 SEHNR and CDR2 FQNEAQ (reference sequence). CDR3 bases: TGTGCCAGCAGCTTAGTGGACGCGAGCCCCTATGGCTACACCTTC. Residues: CASSLVDASPYGYTF.

This rearrangement joins TRBV5-1 to TRBJ1-3, with 7 bases lining up with TRBD1. This CDR3 has 16 amino acids. CDR1 and CDR2 (germline): SGHRS, YFSETQ. V trimming: 1 base; J trimming: 3 bases; junction bases outside the gene matches: 7. CDR3 sequence reads: CASSLTEGAGGNTIYF. CDR3 nucleotides: TGCGCCAGCAGCTTGACAGAGGGGGCAGGTGGAAACACCATATATTTT.

V gene TRBV6-5 combines with J gene TRBJ2-3; 9 bases are a match to TRBD1. The V and J ends lost 4 bases and 1 base, in that order; junction bases with no gene match: 3. The CDR3 has 15 residues. Germline values: CDR1 MNHEY, CDR2 SVGAGI. CDR3 amino acids: CASSSRTGGTDTQYF. The CDR3 nucleotides read TGTGCCAGCAGTTCCCGGACAGGGGGCACAGATACGCAGTATTTT.

The chain is built from TRBV6-2 or TRBV6-3 and TRBJ2-1; 8 positions match TRBD2. The V gene end was trimmed by 2 bases and the J gene end by 5 bases; junction bases not matched to a gene: 2. From germline, CDR1 is MNHEY and CDR2 SVGEGT. CDR3 length equals 14 residues. The CDR3 coding sequence is TGTGCCAGCAGTTACACTAGCGGTAACAATGAGCAGTTCTTC. Translation: CASSYTSGNNEQFF.

This chain links TRBV9 with TRBJ2-3; TRBD2 matches 10 bases. Trimming cost V 0 bases and J 4 bases; bases outside gene matches: 2. The CDR3 contains 15 residues. The germline V gene encodes CDR1 SGDLS and CDR2 YYNGEE. Written as DNA, the CDR3 is TGTGCCAGCAGCGTAGATCTAGCGGGAGCAGATACGCAGTATTTT. Residues: CASSVDLAGADTQYF.

The chain couples TRBV24-1 to TRBJ2-3; 7 bases match TRBD1. Germline V gene lookup returns CDR1 KGHDR and CDR2 SFDVKD. The CDR3 consists of 13 residues. J was trimmed by 7 bases and V by 10 bases; bases with no gene match: 10. The CDR3, as DNA: TGTGCCACAGCCGGGACAGAGGATTATACGCAGTATTTT. Residues: CATAGTEDYTQYF.

This clone appeared once. The chain joins TRBV28 to TRBJ1-5; D is unresolved. The CDR3 runs 15 residues. The V and J ends lost 2 bases and 3 bases respectively, with 11 bases between them. Germline assignment: CDR1 MDHEN and CDR2 SYDVKM. CDR3 residues: CASSLQSGFNQPQHF. CDR3 DNA sequence: TGTGCCAGCAGTTTACAAAGTGGGTTCAATCAGCCCCAGCATTTT.

The chain carries TRBV14 and TRBJ2-3; 7 positions agree with TRBD2. V trimming: 4 bases; J trimming: 2 bases; junction bases outside the gene matches: 6. CDR1 is SGHDN and CDR2 is FVKESK in the germline V gene. The length of the CDR3 is 15 residues. The CDR3 region is CASSPTAGLTDTQYF. CDR3 DNA sequence: TGTGCCAGCAGCCCCACAGCGGGGCTCACAGATACGCAGTATTTT.

The genes are TRBV3-1 (or the pseudogene TRBV3-2) and TRBJ2-3, with 8 bases matching TRBD2. The V and J ends lost 1 base and 2 bases, in that order; junction bases with no gene match: 5. Germline CDR1 is LGHDT and CDR2 is YNNKEL (reference sequence). The CDR3 loop spans 16 amino acids. The CDR3 DNA reads as TGTGCCAGCAGCCAAGTGACGGGGGGGCCCACAGATACGCAGTATTTT. Translating it yields CASSQVTGGPTDTQYF.

The genes are TRBV5-6 and TRBJ2-3, with D unresolved. Trimming cost V 1 base and J 5 bases, with 14 bases left between them. Germline V lookup: CDR1 SGHDT, CDR2 YYEEEE. The CDR3 has 15 residues. The CDR3 DNA follows: TGTGCCAGCAGCTTGACTTGGGCTAGACAAGATACGCAGTATTTT. This translates into CASSLTWARQDTQYF.

This clone was counted between two and nine times. This chain uses TRBV5-5 with TRBJ1-6; D unresolved. V was shortened by 4 bases and J by 5 bases, with 16 bases between the two germline ends. This CDR3 has 16 residues. In germline, CDR1 is SGHKS, CDR2 YYEKEE (reference sequence). The CDR3 region is CASSRSWSPDNSPLHF. The CDR3, as DNA: TGTGCCAGCAGCCGGAGTTGGTCACCCGATAATTCACCCCTCCACTTT. Full variable domain (rest looked up from reference TRBV5-5 and TRBJ1-6): DAGVTQSPTHLIKTRGQQVTLRCSPISGHKSVSWYQQVLGQGPQFIFQYYEKEERGRGNFPDRFSARQFPNYSSELNVNALLLGDSALYLCASSRSWSPDNSPLHFGNGTRLTVT.

The genes are TRBV6-1 and TRBJ2-7; 7 nucleotides match TRBD1. This CDR3 contains 14 residues. V was clipped by 6 bases and J by 0 bases; unmatched bases: 5. CDR1 and CDR2 from the germline V gene are MNHNS and SASEGT. The CDR3 nucleotides are TGTGCCAGCAGACCCGGGACAGTCTCCTACGAGCAGTACTTC. It is translated as CASRPGTVSYEQYF.

By its share, this clone is medium-sized (0.01 to 0.1%). The chain couples TRBV7-9 to TRBJ1-1; no reliable D call. The germline CDR1 and CDR2 sequences are SEHNR and FQNEAQ (reference sequence). The CDR3 is 17 amino acids. The V gene lost 7 bases and the J gene lost 3 bases, with 24 bases spanning the gap. CDR3 sequence (DNA): TGTGCCAGCAACGACCTCGTCGGGTCACCGGCGGACACTGAAGCTTTCTTT. This gives the protein CASNDLVGSPADTEAFF.

This clone was counted a few times. This chain joins TRBV11-3 and TRBJ2-5; the D gene is possibly TRBD2 (6 bases). CDR1 is SGHNT, CDR2 YENEEA, per germline. This CDR3 comprises 16 residues. Trimming took 8 bases from V and 4 from J, leaving 23 bases between them. The CDR3 region has the DNA TGTGCCAGCGCCGGGCTTCTGGGGCGGGAAGGAGAGACCCAGTACTTC. Translation: CASAGLLGREGETQYF.

There are a few counts of this clone. The J gene is TRBJ1-3, the V gene TRBV19, with TRBD1 matching over 8 bases. This CDR3 is 14 amino acids long. The junction had 9 bases not matched to a gene; V was cut back by 6 bases and J by 8 bases. Germline V gene data show CDR1 as LNHDA and CDR2 as SQIVND (reference sequence). The CDR3 protein is CASSLLGQGDTIYF. As DNA, the CDR3 is TGTGCCAGTAGCCTCCTCGGACAGGGTGACACCATATATTTT.

Note on this clone: Other DNA sequences in the sample encode the same CDR3. The chain joins TRBV12-3 or TRBV12-4 to TRBJ2-5; the D is unclear. Trimming removed 3 bases from V and 5 bases from J, with 4 bases in between. This CDR3 spans 11 amino acids. Here the CDR3 reads CASSLGETQYF. For the CDR3, the DNA is TGTGCCAGCAGTTTGGGGGAGACCCAGTACTTC.